This entry lists 3 T cell receptor beta chains sequenced from one sample in a study of cytomegalovirus exposure and HLA in healthy donors. Clones were sequenced by immunoSEQ multiplex PCR, and TCRdb holds only the in-frame ones, with some missing. This sample has about 140,000 clones, with approximately 82% found just once. Material: PBMCs. These receptors were collected from a man aged 25 to 40 in good health and CMV-seropositive.

The genes are TRBV4-1 and TRBJ2-7, with D possibly matching TRBD2 (6 bases). There are 13 residues in the CDR3. The germline V gene has CDR1 MGHRA and CDR2 YSYEKL. Trimming took off 4 bases at V and 7 bases at J, with 14 bases between the two ends. The CDR3 DNA reads TGCGCCAGCAGCCCCCTGGGTGGGGGGGAGCAGTACTTC. Protein: CASSPLGGGEQYF.

The V call is TRBV7-3, the J call TRBJ1-1, with D perhaps TRBD1 (6 bases). Trimming removed 6 bases at V and 0 bases at J, with 8 bases between. The CDR3 has 13 residues. Germline V CDR1 and CDR2: SGHTA, FQGTGA. CDR3 in DNA: TGTGCCAGCAGAGGACAGATGAACACTGAAGCTTTCTTT. Translated: CASRGQMNTEAFF.

V usage is TRBV7-3 and J usage is TRBJ2-4, with D possibly being TRBD2 (5 bases). With 4 bases removed from V and 2 bases from J, the gap between germline ends came to 15 bases. This CDR3 contains 16 residues. The germline gives CDR1 SGHTA, CDR2 FQGTGA. The CDR3, as DNA: TGTGCCAGCAGCTCAGCTGGGAGTGGGACCAAAAACATTCAGTACTTC. Protein sequence: CASSSAGSGTKNIQYF. Full variable domain (outside the CDR3, taken from reference TRBV7-3 and TRBJ2-4): GAGVSQTPSNKVTEKGKYVELRCDPISGHTALYWYRQSLGQGPEFLIYFQGTGAADDSGLPNDRFFAVRPEGSVSTLKIQRTERGDSAVYLCASSSAGSGTKNIQYFGAGTRLSVL.